Given below is one T cell receptor (beta chain) in context. Data came from immunoSEQ multiplex PCR; TCRdb stores just in-frame clones and leaves some out. Of approximately 93,000 clones listed, 94% are singletons. The sample belongs to a study of technical replicates of blood from a handful of donors. The CDR3 is made up of 13 amino acids. CDR1 and CDR2 from the germline V gene are LNHDA and SQIVND (reference sequence). Germline trimming cut 4 bases from V and 2 bases from J; bases unmatched to any gene: 1. The sample was T cells isolated from PBMCs. This receptor was taken from a human donor in good health. The chain uses TRBV19 and TRBJ2-7; 8 positions match TRBD1. The CDR3: CASSTQGAYEQYF. DNA for the CDR3: TGTGCCAGTAGTACACAGGGGGCCTACGAGCAGTACTTC.